Listed below are T cell receptor beta chains from one sample, sequenced in a study of OX40 agonist ivuxolimab in advanced cancers. The repertoire was sequenced with immunoSEQ multiplex PCR; TCRdb's copy has only in-frame clones and lacks some. The table includes approximately 28,000 clones, around nine tenths detected once. The sequencing here drew on CD4+ or CD8+ T cells sorted from blood, taken in a trial of the OX40 agonist ivuxolimab. These receptors all come from an adult with an advanced solid tumor such as melanoma, head and neck, liver or kidney cancer. Both conserved end residues are part of each CDR3. A D gene is named only where the DNA matches it firmly. Size is omitted from some rows. Given values are once, few, many or a class for expanded clones.

j_call: TRBJ2-3
d_call: NA
v_call: TRBV6-6
clone_size: NA
cdr3_aa: CASRNRLDTDTQYF
cdr3_nt: TGTGCCAGCAGGAACCGCCTCGACACGGATACGCAGTATTTT

j_call: TRBJ2-1
d_call: NA
v_call: TRBV5-1
clone_size: once
cdr3_aa: CASSLGMLDEEGNEQFF
cdr3_nt: TGCGCCAGCAGCTTAGGTATGCTAGACGAGGAGGGCAATGAGCAGTTCTTC

j_call: TRBJ2-1
d_call: NA
v_call: TRBV28
clone_size: once
cdr3_aa: CASNVGFPGTYNEQFF
cdr3_nt: TGTGCCAGCAATGTAGGTTTTCCGGGAACTTACAATGAGCAGTTCTTC

j_call: TRBJ2-5
d_call: NA
v_call: TRBV7-9
clone_size: NA
cdr3_aa: CASSFTPLTETQYF
cdr3_nt: TGTGCCAGCAGTTTTACACCTCTCACGGAGACCCAGTACTTC

j_call: TRBJ1-1
d_call: NA
v_call: TRBV19
clone_size: NA
cdr3_aa: CASKTPLPPGLVAEAFF
cdr3_nt: TGTGCCAGTAAAACCCCTTTGCCGCCCGGACTCGTGGCTGAAGCTTTCTTT

j_call: TRBJ2-2
d_call: TRBD1
v_call: TRBV4-1
clone_size: NA
cdr3_aa: CASGGARTGVFANTGELFF
cdr3_nt: TGCGCCAGCGGGGGGGCCAGGACAGGGGTTTTCGCGAACACCGGGGAGCTGTTTTTT

j_call: TRBJ2-7
d_call: TRBD1
v_call: TRBV27
clone_size: NA
cdr3_aa: CASREGGTGIYEQYF
cdr3_nt: TGTGCCAGCAGGGAGGGGGGGACAGGGATTTACGAGCAGTACTTC

j_call: TRBJ2-7
d_call: TRBD1
v_call: TRBV5-6
clone_size: NA
cdr3_aa: CASFQGATYEQYF
cdr3_nt: TGTGCCAGCTTTCAGGGGGCGACCTACGAGCAGTACTTC

j_call: TRBJ2-2
d_call: NA
v_call: TRBV27
clone_size: NA
cdr3_aa: CASSLSTGGFELFF
cdr3_nt: TGTGCCAGCAGTTTATCAACTGGGGGGTTCGAGCTGTTTTTT

j_call: TRBJ2-3
d_call: TRBD2
v_call: TRBV28
clone_size: NA
cdr3_aa: CASSRAGASGGDTQYF
cdr3_nt: TGTGCCAGCAGTCGGGCGGGAGCGTCCGGGGGGGATACGCAGTATTTT

j_call: TRBJ1-2
d_call: TRBD1
v_call: TRBV27
clone_size: NA
cdr3_aa: CASSITGDPYGYTF
cdr3_nt: TGTGCCAGCAGCATTACAGGGGACCCCTATGGCTACACCTTC

j_call: TRBJ2-3
d_call: NA
v_call: TRBV7-9
clone_size: NA
cdr3_aa: CASTLSTDTQYF
cdr3_nt: TGTGCCAGCACCCTCTCTACAGATACGCAGTATTTT

j_call: TRBJ1-2
d_call: NA
v_call: TRBV6-6
clone_size: NA
cdr3_aa: CASSYEVNYGYTF
cdr3_nt: TGTGCCAGCAGTTATGAGGTTAACTATGGCTACACCTTC

j_call: TRBJ1-1
d_call: NA
v_call: TRBV5-6
clone_size: NA
cdr3_aa: CASSWGNTEAFF
cdr3_nt: TGTGCCAGCAGCTGGGGGAACACTGAAGCTTTCTTT

j_call: TRBJ1-1
d_call: NA
v_call: TRBV29-1
clone_size: NA
cdr3_aa: CSVVGGVNTEAFF
cdr3_nt: TGCAGCGTTGTGGGGGGTGTGAACACTGAAGCTTTCTTT

j_call: TRBJ2-1
d_call: TRBD2
v_call: TRBV5-1
clone_size: once
cdr3_aa: CASSPSGASGRGEQFF
cdr3_nt: TGCGCCAGCAGCCCCAGCGGGGCTAGCGGGAGGGGAGAGCAGTTCTTC

j_call: TRBJ1-1
d_call: NA
v_call: TRBV27
clone_size: NA
cdr3_aa: CASSLFLGAEAFF
cdr3_nt: TGTGCCAGCAGTTTATTTTTAGGCGCTGAAGCTTTCTTT

j_call: TRBJ2-7
d_call: TRBD1
v_call: TRBV27
clone_size: NA
cdr3_aa: CASSLSLGQAYEQYF
cdr3_nt: TGTGCCAGCAGTTTATCGCTGGGACAGGCCTACGAGCAGTACTTC

j_call: TRBJ2-7
d_call: NA
v_call: TRBV18
clone_size: NA
cdr3_aa: CASSFRPDRYEQYF
cdr3_nt: TGTGCCAGCTCATTCCGACCCGACAGGTACGAGCAGTACTTC

j_call: TRBJ1-3
d_call: NA
v_call: TRBV4-1
clone_size: NA
cdr3_aa: CASSQMSSGNTIYF
cdr3_nt: TGCGCCAGCAGCCAAATGAGCTCTGGAAACACCATATATTTT

j_call: TRBJ1-4
d_call: NA
v_call: TRBV5-1
clone_size: NA
cdr3_aa: CASSLGGFGEKLFF
cdr3_nt: TGCGCCAGCAGCTTGGGAGGATTCGGTGAAAAACTGTTTTTT

j_call: TRBJ1-4
d_call: TRBD1
v_call: TRBV10-3
clone_size: NA
cdr3_aa: CAAGQAFNEKLFF
cdr3_nt: TGTGCCGCAGGACAGGCCTTTAATGAAAAACTGTTTTTT

j_call: TRBJ2-3
d_call: TRBD2
v_call: TRBV5-1
clone_size: NA
cdr3_aa: CASSLAWFSGRADTQYF
cdr3_nt: TGCGCCAGCAGCTTGGCTTGGTTTAGCGGGAGAGCAGATACGCAGTATTTT

j_call: TRBJ2-3
d_call: NA
v_call: TRBV5-3
clone_size: NA
cdr3_aa: CARSAGAGSRTQYF
cdr3_nt: TGTGCCAGAAGCGCCGGGGCGGGCTCTAGGACGCAGTATTTT

j_call: TRBJ1-2
d_call: NA
v_call: TRBV7-9
clone_size: NA
cdr3_aa: CASSLSMTVYYGYTF
cdr3_nt: TGTGCCAGCAGCTTAAGTATGACGGTTTACTATGGCTACACCTTC

j_call: TRBJ2-7
d_call: NA
v_call: TRBV27
clone_size: NA
cdr3_aa: CASSLGSHSYEQYF
cdr3_nt: TGTGCCAGCAGTTTGGGAAGTCACTCCTACGAGCAGTACTTC

j_call: TRBJ2-7
d_call: TRBD1
v_call: TRBV27
clone_size: once
cdr3_aa: CASRMGQSYEQYF
cdr3_nt: TGTGCCAGCAGAATGGGACAGTCCTACGAGCAGTACTTC